One and the same sample provided the 24 T cell receptor beta chains below, sequenced in a study of Ad26.COV2.S vaccination and SARS-CoV-2 variants. Profiling relied on immunoSEQ multiplex PCR, and the TCRdb table lists in-frame clones only, not all of them. The sample shows 500,000 or so clones, roughly 89% of them seen only once. Indicated treatment: approximately 18 received Ad26.COV2.S at low or high dose, single or two shots; roughly five received placebo; per-sample allocation not given. After the first vaccine or placebo injection, samples were drawn on day 63. Sample: peripheral blood, taken in a trial of Ad26.COV2.S vaccine versus placebo. The receptors derive from a person aged 18-65 years who received the Ad26.COV2.S COVID-19 vaccine or a placebo.

This rearrangement joins TRBV7-8 to TRBJ1-5, with D unresolved. With 5 bases removed from V and 2 bases from J, the gap between germline ends came to 7 bases. The CDR3 has 13 residues. The germline V gene encodes CDR1 SGHVS and CDR2 FQNEAQ. The CDR3 DNA follows: TGTGCCAGCAGCGGGAGTGGCAATCAGCCCCAGCATTTT. Its protein is CASSGSGNQPQHF.

V and J are TRBV24-1 and TRBJ1-2; 7 positions match TRBD1. The V and J ends lost 3 bases and 5 bases, in that order; junction bases with no gene match: 11. Germline CDR1 is KGHDR and CDR2 is SFDVKD. This CDR3 spans 16 amino acids. The CDR3 sequence: CATSDESGGDMYGYTF. CDR3 coding DNA: TGTGCCACCAGTGATGAGTCAGGGGGTGACATGTATGGCTACACCTTC.

V gene TRBV6-5 combines with J gene TRBJ1-2; 7 nucleotides align to TRBD1. Germline V lookup: CDR1 MNHEY, CDR2 SVGAGI. Trimming cost V 2 bases and J 5 bases; bases outside gene matches: 11. The CDR3 totals 16 residues. The CDR3 coding sequence is TGTGCCAGCAGTTACCAACAGACAGGGTCGGGGTATGGCTACACCTTC. Its protein is CASSYQQTGSGYGYTF.

This clone was observed a handful of times. This same CDR3 is encoded by further DNA sequences in the sample. The chain recombines TRBV7-2 with TRBJ2-5; D gene ambiguous. The ends were cut back, 5 bases at V and 2 bases at J, with 9 bases in the middle. The CDR3 loop spans 13 amino acids. Looked up from germline, CDR1 is SGHTA and CDR2 is FQGNSA. In DNA form, the CDR3 reads TGTGCCAGCAGCCCCCGACCTCAAGAGACCCAGTACTTC. Its translation: CASSPRPQETQYF.

V is TRBV24-1 and J is TRBJ2-1; the D call may be TRBD1 or TRBD2 (6 bases each). Germline V lookup: CDR1 KGHDR, CDR2 SFDVKD. This CDR3 has 16 amino acids. Trimming stripped 1 base from V and 5 bases from J, with 14 bases between. The CDR3 nucleotides read TGTGCCACCAGTGATTTTGGAGGGGGGCAAAACAATGAGCAGTTCTTC. Protein: CATSDFGGGQNNEQFF.

This chain uses TRBV28 with TRBJ2-7, with D hard to call. The CDR3 has 15 amino acids. Germline V gene lookup returns CDR1 MDHEN and CDR2 SYDVKM. V lost 7 bases and J 3 bases, leaving 19 bases between the germline ends. The CDR3 loop is CASTSHTGDRYEQYF. CDR3 nucleotides: TGTGCCAGCACTTCACATACCGGTGATCGCTACGAGCAGTACTTC.

This clone occurred once. The genes are TRBV7-3 and TRBJ2-2; perhaps TRBD1 as D (6 bases). CDR1 and CDR2 (germline): SGHTA, FQGTGA. The CDR3 totals 15 residues. V dropped 1 base and J dropped 3 bases, with 9 bases sitting between them. The CDR3 loop reads CASSLIGGYTGELFF. CDR3 DNA: TGTGCCAGCAGCTTAATTGGGGGCTACACCGGGGAGCTGTTTTTT.

The genes are TRBV6-1 and TRBJ2-1; 10 nucleotides match TRBD1. CDR1 is MNHNS, CDR2 SASEGT, per germline. V lost 2 bases, J lost 2 bases, and 21 bases stayed unmatched. The CDR3 totals 22 residues. The CDR3 loop is CASSESPPGQGRAYGTYNEQFF. CDR3 DNA sequence: TGTGCCAGCAGTGAATCGCCCCCGGGACAGGGGCGAGCCTACGGCACCTACAATGAGCAGTTCTTC.

V is TRBV20-1 and J is TRBJ2-7; D not certain. This CDR3 region has 11 residues. Trimming shortened V by 5 bases and J by 0 bases, and 5 bases separated the two germline ends. In germline, CDR1 is DFQATT, CDR2 SNEGSKA (reference sequence). Here the CDR3 DNA reads TGCAGTGCTCAAAACTCCTACGAGCAGTACGTC. Translating it yields CSAQNSYEQYV.

This clone has a single count. J is TRBJ2-4 and V is TRBV6-2 or TRBV6-3; D may be TRBD1 or TRBD2 (6 bases each). The ends were cut back, 6 bases at V and 9 bases at J, with 24 bases in the middle. Per germline, CDR1 MNHEY and CDR2 SVGEGT. The CDR3 is made up of 16 amino acids. For the CDR3, the DNA is TGTGCCAGCAGCCAGGGAGGACAGACTAGGCCAAGCATTCAGTACTTC. This sequence encodes CASSQGGQTRPSIQYF.

J is TRBJ1-5 and V is TRBV2; D is possibly TRBD1 (6 bases). V gave up 6 bases and J gave up 0 bases, with 18 bases separating them. Germline assignment: CDR1 SNHLY and CDR2 FYNNEI. The CDR3 runs to 17 residues. CDR3 residues: CASSRTESYYSNQPQHF. Written as DNA, the CDR3 is TGTGCCAGCAGCCGGACAGAGTCGTATTATAGCAATCAGCCCCAGCATTTT.

This chain joins TRBV15 and TRBJ1-2, with 10 positions matching TRBD1. Trimming at V came to 5 bases and at J to 6 bases, leaving 18 bases not matched to a gene. The germline V gene encodes CDR1 LNHNV and CDR2 YYDKDF (reference sequence). The CDR3 runs 18 residues. The CDR3 coding sequence is TGTGCCACCAGCTCCCCCGTGGGACAGGGGAGGAGATTAAATGGCTACACCTTC. Translated, it gives CATSSPVGQGRRLNGYTF.

CDR3 sequence reads: CASSLGQGLYEQYV. Written as DNA, the CDR3 is TGTGCCAGCAGCTTGGGGCAGGGGCTCTACGAGCAGTACGTC. This chain connects TRBV7-9 to TRBJ2-7; TRBD1 is a possible D gene (6 bases). Trimming pared 3 bases from V and 3 bases from J, leaving 12 bases between. The CDR3 covers 14 residues. Germline assignment: CDR1 SEHNR and CDR2 FQNEAQ (reference sequence).

This clone appeared once. Other DNA sequences in this specimen translate into the identical CDR3. This chain uses TRBV12-3 or TRBV12-4 with TRBJ2-1, with D uncertain. The CDR3 sequence is 12 residues long. V was shortened by 6 bases and J by 4 bases, with 7 bases between the two germline ends. CDR3 in DNA: TGTGCCAGCAGGCTCGTATACAATGAGCAGTTCTTC. Translated: CASRLVYNEQFF.

The chain carries TRBV4-1 and TRBJ1-4; D is undetermined. The CDR3 spans 14 residues. Trimming stripped 1 base from V and 6 bases from J, with 9 bases between. Germline values: CDR1 MGHRA, CDR2 YSYEKL. The CDR3 nucleotides read TGCGCCAGCAGCCAAGTTGGGGAGGATGAAAAACTGTTTTTT. Translated: CASSQVGEDEKLFF.

J is TRBJ1-4 and V is TRBV28, with D uncertain. Germline V lookup: CDR1 MDHEN, CDR2 SYDVKM. The CDR3 spans 12 residues. V shed 6 bases and J shed 11 bases, with 13 bases lying between them. The CDR3 DNA reads TGTGCCAGCAGGAATCCGGGCGATAAACTGTTTTTT. It translates to CASRNPGDKLFF.

The sample holds one count of this clone. Other DNA sequences in the same sample also yield this CDR3. The genes are TRBV4-3 and TRBJ1-3; D is undetermined. Germline loops: CDR1 LGHNA, CDR2 YSLEER. CDR3 length equals 13 residues. V lost 4 bases and J lost 4, with 8 bases in between. In nucleotides, the CDR3 is TGCGCCAGCAGCCGAACCCTAGGAAACACCATATATTTT. Translation gives CASSRTLGNTIYF.

V gene TRBV6-5 combines with J gene TRBJ1-3; a possible D gene is TRBD1 (6 bases). The CDR3 contains 15 residues. V was cut by 2 bases and J by 4 bases, with 12 bases left in between. The V gene's germline CDR1 is MNHEY and CDR2 SVGAGI. CDR3 nucleotide sequence: TGTGCCAGCAGTTACATCGGGGGGCGAGGAAACACCATATATTTT. This encodes CASSYIGGRGNTIYF.

This chain uses TRBV19 with TRBJ2-5, with a tentative D call TRBD1 (6 bases). CDR3 length: 15 amino acids. Trimming cost V 2 bases and J 1 base, with 11 bases left between them. Germline V lookup: CDR1 LNHDA, CDR2 SQIVND (reference sequence). The CDR3 DNA sequence: TGTGCCAGTAGTATATCCTGGGGGCGCCAAGAGACCCAGTACTTC. Translating gives CASSISWGRQETQYF.

The chain links TRBV28 to TRBJ1-6; D is undetermined. In germline, CDR1 is MDHEN, CDR2 SYDVKM. This CDR3 is 13 amino acids long. Trimming took off 10 bases at V and 6 bases at J, with 13 bases between the two ends. CDR3 amino acids: CAISTDPNSPLHF. CDR3 coding DNA: TGTGCCATCTCGACGGACCCTAATTCACCCCTCCACTTT.

The chain couples TRBV7-9 to TRBJ1-1; possible D gene TRBD1, 6 bases. Between the trimmed V and J ends, which lost 5 bases and 7 bases, there was a span of 17 bases. Germline values: CDR1 SEHNR, CDR2 FQNEAQ (reference sequence). CDR3 length: 14 amino acids. CDR3 coding DNA: TGTGCCAGCAGCGACCGAGGGGGGAAGAATGAAGCTTTCTTT. As protein: CASSDRGGKNEAFF.

The chain is built from TRBV10-2 and TRBJ1-4; possible D gene TRBD1, 5 bases. CDR3 length: 15 amino acids. Trimming took 1 base from V and 6 from J, leaving 12 bases between them. Germline loops: CDR1 WSHSY, CDR2 SAAADI. The CDR3 here is CASSEYGPGDEKLFF. The DNA of the CDR3 is TGCGCCAGCAGTGAGTACGGCCCGGGGGATGAAAAACTGTTTTTT.

The J gene is TRBJ1-6, the V gene TRBV11-2; D possibly corresponds to TRBD1 (5 bases). Germline CDR1 reads SGHAT; CDR2 reads FQNNGV. V shed 6 bases and J shed 0 bases, with 33 bases lying between them. This CDR3 spans 23 amino acids. In DNA form, the CDR3 reads TGTGCCAGCAGTCCTCTTGTCGGTTTCGGAGCCCTTCGGGGCAGCTCCTATAATTCACCCCTCCACTTT. Translated, it gives CASSPLVGFGALRGSSYNSPLHF.

CDR3: CAISDSAGGPHEQFF. Here the CDR3 DNA reads TGTGCCATCAGTGATTCTGCGGGAGGGCCCCATGAGCAGTTCTTC. The chain carries TRBV10-3 and TRBJ2-1, with TRBD2 identical over 9 bases. This CDR3 contains 15 residues. The junction had 8 bases not matched to a gene; V was cut back by 3 bases and J by 8 bases. Per the germline V gene, CDR1 is ENHRY and CDR2 is SYGVKD.